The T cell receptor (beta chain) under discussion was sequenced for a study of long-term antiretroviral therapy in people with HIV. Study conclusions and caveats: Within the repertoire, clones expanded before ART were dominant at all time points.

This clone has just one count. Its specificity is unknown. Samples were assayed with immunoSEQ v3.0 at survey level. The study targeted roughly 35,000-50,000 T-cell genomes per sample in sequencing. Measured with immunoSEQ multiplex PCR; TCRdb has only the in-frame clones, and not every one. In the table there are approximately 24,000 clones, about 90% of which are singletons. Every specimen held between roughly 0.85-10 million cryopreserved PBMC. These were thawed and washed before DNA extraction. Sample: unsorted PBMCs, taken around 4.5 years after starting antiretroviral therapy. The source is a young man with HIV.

CDR3 sequence: CASSDLIELHMDGYTF. The CDR3, as DNA: TGTGCCAGCAGTGACCTGATCGAATTACATATGGATGGCTACACCTTC. The chain employs TRBV6-1 and TRBJ1-2; D remains unclear. Per the germline V gene, CDR1 is MNHNS and CDR2 is SASEGT. V lost 3 bases to trimming and J lost 6 bases, with 20 bases between them. The CDR3 consists of 16 residues.